This TCR beta chain was sequenced in a study of T-cell memory formation after mild COVID-19. Sample barcodes and UMIs were carried by the TCR alpha and TCR beta cDNA libraries that 5'RACE generated with constant-segment primers. TCRdb reanalysed the 5' RACE reads using MiXCR and keeps one entry per CDR3 protein. Among fewer than 700,000 distinct CDR3 sequences listed, approximately 19% were seen once. This clonotype was detected many times. Trimming removed 3 bases from V and 6 bases from J; junction bases left unmatched: 5. This CDR3 region has 14 residues. The chain joins TRBV12-3 or TRBV12-4 to TRBJ2-3, with 8 nucleotides matching TRBD2. Sequenced input: PBMCs or a T cell subset sorted from them (not recorded which). This sequence originates from an adult woman who had mild COVID-19 (a few samples of this study predate the infection). Cell type and time point are not known. Here the CDR3 reads CASSLGLDRDTQYF. The CDR3, as DNA: TGTGCCAGCAGTTTGGGACTAGATAGGGATACGCAGTATTTT.